A selection of T cell receptor beta chains follows, all from one sample in a study of blood T cell repertoires in COVID-19. Assay used: immunoSEQ multiplex PCR; TCRdb lists only in-frame clones, some missing. Here the sample spans around 400,000 clones, about 89% being singletons. Specimen: peripheral blood. These receptor sequences come from a woman aged 60-75 years with COVID-19, enrolled during active disease. Each CDR3 is given with its conserved first and last residue. A D gene is named only where the DNA matches it firmly. Size tells how often a clone was seen (once, few, many) or the class of an expanded clone, and some rows leave it out.

NA	NA	TRBV3-1/TRBV3-2	TRBJ2-1	CASSPLGQPRFNEQFF	TGTGCCAGCAGCCCACTAGGACAGCCTAGATTCAATGAGCAGTTCTTC
TRBD1	NA	TRBV5-1	TRBJ1-2	CASSLVTGANYGYTF	TGCGCCAGCAGCTTGGTGACAGGGGCGAACTATGGCTACACCTTC
TRBD2	few	TRBV7-2	TRBJ2-5	CASSSMTSTQYF	TGTGCCAGCAGCTCGATGACTAGCACCCAGTACTTC
NA	few	TRBV2	TRBJ1-2	CASSVRGAFYGYTF	TGTGCCAGCAGTGTGCGGGGGGCATTCTATGGCTACACCTTC
TRBD2	NA	TRBV5-8	TRBJ2-1	CASSRSGLASYNEQFF	TGTGCCAGCAGCCGCTCCGGACTAGCCTCCTACAATGAGCAGTTCTTC
TRBD1	NA	TRBV19	TRBJ1-2	CASQGAGGHGYTF	TGTGCCAGCCAAGGGGCAGGGGGACATGGCTACACCTTC
TRBD1	once	TRBV5-6	TRBJ1-1	CASDGGTGHLNTEAFF	TGTGCCAGCGACGGAGGGACAGGCCACCTGAACACTGAAGCTTTCTTT
TRBD1	NA	TRBV13	TRBJ1-2	CASSSVQGDYGYTF	TGTGCCAGCAGCTCCGTACAGGGGGACTATGGCTACACCTTC
NA	NA	TRBV7-7	TRBJ1-1	CASSPTLNTEAFF	TGTGCCAGCAGCCCGACTTTGAACACTGAAGCTTTCTTT
TRBD1	once	TRBV20-1	TRBJ1-2	CSARSDRVHTF	TGCAGTGCTAGGTCGGACAGGGTCCACACCTTC
TRBD1	NA	TRBV5-5	TRBJ2-2	CASSLRQGGSSTGELFF	TGTGCCAGCAGCTTACGCCAAGGGGGCTCTTCCACCGGGGAGCTGTTTTTT
NA	NA	TRBV30	TRBJ1-2	CAWSVFRAVSSERSNYGCTF	TGTGCCTGGAGTGTTTTCAGGGCGGTTTCGTCGGAGAGGTCTAACTATGGCTGCACCTTC
TRBD1	NA	TRBV15	TRBJ2-7	CATSRGTGGYYEQYF	TGTGCCACCAGCCGGGGGACAGGGGGCTACTACGAGCAGTACTTC
TRBD1	NA	TRBV5-1	TRBJ2-3	CASDRDSNFNTDTQYF	TGCGCCAGCGACCGGGACAGCAATTTCAACACAGATACGCAGTATTTT
NA	NA	TRBV6-5	TRBJ1-1	CASSQRGSGWTEAFF	TGTGCCAGCAGCCAACGCGGGTCCGGATGGACTGAAGCTTTCTTT
NA	NA	TRBV28	TRBJ1-4	CASSFGSGGGLEKLFF	TGTGCCAGCAGTTTCGGCTCTGGGGGGGGGCTAGAAAAACTGTTTTTT
NA	NA	TRBV5-4	TRBJ1-3	CASSLGGSGNTIYF	TGTGCCAGCAGCCTCGGGGGATCTGGAAACACCATATATTTT
TRBD1	NA	TRBV7-9	TRBJ2-2	CASSLNAGGLFF	TGTGCCAGCAGCTTAAATGCAGGGGGGCTGTTTTTT
TRBD2	NA	TRBV5-1	TRBJ2-2	CASSLVAGVGTGELFF	TGCGCCAGCAGCTTGGTAGCGGGGGTTGGCACCGGGGAGCTGTTTTTT
NA	NA	TRBV29-1	TRBJ2-7	CSAEGDGTYEQYF	TGCAGCGCGGAGGGGGACGGTACCTACGAGCAGTACTTC
TRBD1	NA	TRBV18	TRBJ1-2	CASSPARTGDYGYTF	TGTGCCAGCTCACCTGCCCGGACAGGGGATTATGGCTACACCTTC
NA	few	TRBV30	TRBJ1-1	CAPQHTAWGHNTEAFF	TGTGCCCCCCAACATACGGCCTGGGGGCACAACACTGAAGCTTTCTTT
TRBD1	once	TRBV25-1	TRBJ1-5	CASSEGTGGLPQHF	TGTGCCAGCAGTGAAGGGACAGGGGGTCTCCCCCAGCATTTT
TRBD2	NA	TRBV7-6	TRBJ2-3	CASSNSGGRVDTQYF	TGTGCCAGCAGCAATAGCGGGGGCCGTGTGGATACGCAGTATTTT
NA	NA	TRBV7-8	TRBJ1-5	CASSPRDSNQPQHF	TGTGCCAGCAGCCCCAGGGATAGCAATCAGCCCCAGCATTTT
NA	NA	TRBV19	TRBJ2-2	CASSIFTARPGELFF	TGTGCCAGTAGTATCTTTACAGCCCGTCCCGGGGAGCTGTTTTTT
NA	NA	TRBV4-1	TRBJ1-1	CASSHEGGNTEAFF	TGCGCCAGCAGCCACGAAGGAGGAAACACTGAAGCTTTCTTT
TRBD1	NA	TRBV6-5	TRBJ1-2	CASSLTGTGDYGYTF	TGTGCCAGCAGTTTAACCGGGACAGGAGACTATGGCTACACCTTC
NA	NA	TRBV6-1	TRBJ2-7	CASSELLRTVSYEQYF	TGTGCCAGCAGCGAACTTCTCAGGACTGTGTCCTACGAGCAGTACTTC
NA	few	TRBV18	TRBJ2-7	CASSPSRGSHEQYF	TGTGCCAGCTCACCCTCTCGGGGATCCCACGAGCAGTACTTC
TRBD1	NA	TRBV28	TRBJ1-1	CASSIDPRGTEAFF	TGTGCCAGCAGTATCGATCCCAGGGGGACTGAAGCTTTCTTT
NA	NA	TRBV4-1	TRBJ1-5	CASSQGGAFNQPQHF	TGCGCCAGCAGCCAAGGCGGCGCTTTTAATCAGCCCCAGCATTTT
TRBD1	NA	TRBV6-6	TRBJ1-1	CAIRPGQGTLNTEAFF	TGTGCCATCAGGCCGGGACAGGGAACCTTGAACACTGAAGCTTTCTTT
TRBD1	NA	TRBV9	TRBJ1-1	CASSAGDRTYNTEAFF	TGTGCCAGCAGCGCTGGGGACAGGACCTATAACACTGAAGCTTTCTTT
NA	NA	TRBV19	TRBJ2-5	CASSIGGTVGETQYF	TGTGCCAGTAGTATAGGCGGGACAGTTGGAGAGACCCAGTACTTC
TRBD1	NA	TRBV2	TRBJ1-1	CASFRQGAVTEAFF	TGTGCCAGCTTCAGGCAGGGGGCCGTTACTGAAGCTTTCTTT
NA	NA	TRBV7-6	TRBJ2-5	CASSLAARETQYF	TGTGCCAGCAGCTTAGCAGCGCGGGAGACCCAGTACTTC
NA	once	TRBV9	TRBJ2-1	CASTVDSSYNEQFF	TGTGCCAGCACCGTAGACTCCTCCTACAATGAGCAGTTCTTC
TRBD1	NA	TRBV5-4	TRBJ1-1	CASTPGQGFDTEAFF	TGTGCCAGCACCCCGGGACAGGGGTTCGACACTGAAGCTTTCTTT
NA	NA	TRBV5-6	TRBJ1-2	CASSLEGTSNYGYTF	TGTGCCAGCAGCTTGGAGGGGACAAGTAACTATGGCTACACCTTC
NA	NA	TRBV14	TRBJ1-6	CASSSLSSYNSPLHF	TGTGCCAGCAGCTCTTTGAGCTCCTATAATTCACCCCTCCACTTT